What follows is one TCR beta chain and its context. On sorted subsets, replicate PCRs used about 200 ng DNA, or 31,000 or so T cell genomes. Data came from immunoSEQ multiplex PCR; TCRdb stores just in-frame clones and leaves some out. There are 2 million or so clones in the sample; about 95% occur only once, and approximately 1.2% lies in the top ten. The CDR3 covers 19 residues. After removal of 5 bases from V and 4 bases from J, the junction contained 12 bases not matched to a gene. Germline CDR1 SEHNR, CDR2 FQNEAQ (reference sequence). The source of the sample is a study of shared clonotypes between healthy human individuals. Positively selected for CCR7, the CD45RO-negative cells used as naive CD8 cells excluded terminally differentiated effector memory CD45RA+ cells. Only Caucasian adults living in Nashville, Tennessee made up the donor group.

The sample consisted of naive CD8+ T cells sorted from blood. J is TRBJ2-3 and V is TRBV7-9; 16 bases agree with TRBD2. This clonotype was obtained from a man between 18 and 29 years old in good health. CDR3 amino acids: CASSVNSGLAGGLADTQYF. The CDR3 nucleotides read TGTGCCAGCAGCGTTAATTCGGGACTAGCGGGAGGGCTGGCAGATACGCAGTATTTT.